This TCR beta chain was observed in a study of cytomegalovirus exposure and HLA in healthy donors. In this sample, this clone turned up once. Its antigen is currently unknown. The V and J ends lost 8 bases and 7 bases respectively, with 18 bases between them. The CDR3 runs to 15 residues. CDR1 is SGHDN and CDR2 is FVKESK in the germline V gene. Researchers ran the PCR with 60 Vbeta and 13 Jbeta primers. Libraries were prepared by immunoSEQ multiplex PCR; TCRdb keeps only in-frame clonotypes and omits some of them. The profile covers around 180,000 clones, with roughly 70% appearing a single time and 1.5% taken by the ten largest. Study results and limitations: Serostatus for CMV was the only available immune exposure information. Later on, an analysis showed TCR association rates differing by HLA locus, with DRB1 the most and HLA-C the fewest. A later analysis found common viral pathogens apparently linked to several of the most significant clusters. Analysis was carried out at a later point, and it linked a missense DCLRE1C variant to TCR beta V- and J-gene trimming.

The chain couples TRBV14 to TRBJ1-6, with D perhaps matching TRBD1 (5 bases). What was sequenced was PBMCs. This receptor was taken from a girl between 5 and 17 years old in good health and CMV-seronegative. CDR3 nucleotides: TGTGCCAGCCGGGGGGGTGGCTCCCTGAATTCACCCCTCCACTTT. Protein: CASRGGGSLNSPLHF.